The sequence of this T cell receptor (beta chain) was determined in a study of metastatic and nonmetastatic thyroid tumors. Not a single patient had been given any form of treatment at any point before undergoing thyroid surgery. In the source study's methods: Clinicopathological groups differed in CDR3, with these differences serving to build a distant-metastasis classifier for papillary thyroid cancer. TCRdb recomputed clones from the PCR reads via MiXCR. In this record, the V and J calls reflect TCRdb's handling and not the investigators' own analysis. The data show 10,000 to 13,000 clones, 38% seen once. This CDR3 is built from 14 residues. Germline CDR1 reads DFQATT; CDR2 reads SNEGSKA (reference sequence).

Sequenced input: tumor tissue. V usage is TRBV20-1 and J usage is TRBJ2-5, with 7 bases that match TRBD1. This receptor was taken from a female donor with papillary thyroid cancer or a benign thyroid nodule (not recorded which). Some clones in this sample may be carry-over from other donors' samples. DNA for the CDR3: TGCGGGGCCGGGGAACAGGGGCCTGTGGAGACCCAGTACTTC. It is translated as CGAGEQGPVETQYF.